This TCR beta chain was sequenced for a study of human T cells and chemical hapten exposure (dated by TCRdb to about 2021). For the study in its entirety: For sensitization, 2% DPC in acetone was applied to an approximately 2 cm by approximately 2 cm area of upper inner arm skin. Throughout the roughly 25-week study period, patients were also given weekly therapeutic DPC doses on the scalp. Patch testing on the upper back used Finn chambers containing 0.01% DPC, with scoring done after 6 days according to International Contact Dermatitis Research Group standards. The patient cohort, mostly female, included alopecia areata with under or over 50% scalp involvement, alopecia totalis and alopecia universalis. Libraries were combined into a pool for sequencing, and differences in TCR yield between samples came mainly from small differences in library volumes within the pool. In alopecia patients, the study followed how the peripheral blood TCR repertoire changed in vivo over primary and secondary sensitization to diphenylcyclopropenone (DPC), a hapten. Blood was sampled from patients pre-sensitization (week 0) and at 2, 6 and about 24 weeks after DPC sensitization. For TCR sequencing, blood came from over 25 alopecia patients at anywhere from one to four time points (pre-sensitization, 2, 6 and 24 weeks).

This sample's time point label indicates: patch test 2, 6 weeks after DPC sensitization. The sample's treatment or condition label is to be understood as: therapeutic diphenylcyclopropenone sensitization with weekly scalp DPC. At each patch-test visit, blood was drawn before the patch test was applied. To be eligible, patients had to be aged 18 to 70, diagnosed with alopecia and judged suitable for DPC therapy, while pregnant patients were excluded. Total RNA was extracted from unfractionated whole blood that had been collected in Tempus Blood RNA tubes. Library creation used RACE. Instrument on record: NextSeq 500. During library preparation, unique molecular identifiers were attached to individual cDNA molecules so that TCRs could be counted quantitatively and reproducibly. Each blood RNA sample was used to sequence both TCR alpha and TCR beta chains. As for the authors' bioinformatics: The median number of TCRs per sample was 90,000 to 100,000, ranging from roughly 20,000 to 700,000. The Decombinator software suite was used to annotate the V, J and CDR3 of the TCR reads. For PS versus PT1 abundance plots, all samples were subsampled to the same number of TCRs (28,000). TCRs were defined as expanded if absent before sensitization and observed at least eight times at the 2-week time point. TCRdb itself trimmed the public reads at Q25 with fastp, ran MiXCR and retained productive beta chains. Duplicate CDR3 protein sequences are folded into a single record with the most common DNA and genes. Clone size and V and J calls follow TCRdb, not the original study. In this sample the table shows 65,000 to 95,000 distinct CDR3 sequences, about 6.6% of which occur a single time. The ten largest clonotypes hold 1% to 1.5% of the sample.

The germline V gene encodes CDR1 LNHDA and CDR2 SQIVND (reference sequence). Trimming at the junction amounts to 9 bases on V and 4 bases on J, and the germline ends lie 13 bases apart. From its cysteine to its phenylalanine, the CDR3 spans 14 amino acids. Solely the CDR3 DNA is kept, with 42 bases framed from the first base. This clonotype was counted at least ten times. What this receptor recognizes is not known. Base qualities are missing; no much larger clone stands one base away. General findings and caveats noted by the study authors: Because every patient had alopecia, a presumed autoimmune disease, the patients' immune response might differ from that of healthy individuals. After repeated subsampling, changes were observed in the strength of the expansion versus patch-test correlation and in the threshold at which the correlation became significant. The number of TCRs above 1 in 1000 frequency did not change with DPC sensitization; there was no evidence of global repertoire structure alterations. Compared with pre-sensitization or healthy control sets, expanded TCRs formed significantly more large CDR3 similarity clusters, which is consistent with antigen-driven responses. Patch test score correlated positively with the number of PT1 expanded TCRs, reaching significance at thresholds 8, 16 and 32 but not at 4.

This specimen was whole blood, taken in connection with sensitization to the hapten diphenylcyclopropenone (DPC). The chain was built from TRBV19 and TRBJ1-6; possibly the D gene is TRBD1, per 5 matching bases. The receptor's source is a woman in her twenties or thirties with alopecia areata. Some clones in this sample may be carry-over from other donors' samples. The CDR3: CASGGTGYNSPLHF. Here is the DNA: TGTGCCAGCGGAGGGACCGGATATAATTCACCCCTCCACTTT. The CDR3 plus the reference TRBV19 and TRBJ1-6 genes for the other parts give the full variable domain: DGGITQSPKYLFRKEGQNVTLSCEQNLNHDAMYWYRQDPGQGLRLIYYSQIVNDFQKGDIAEGYSVSREKKESFPLTVTSAQKNPTAFYLCASGGTGYNSPLHFGNGTRLTVT.